These T cell receptor beta chains were read from a single sample in a study of cytomegalovirus exposure and HLA in healthy donors. Clones were sequenced by immunoSEQ multiplex PCR, and TCRdb holds only the in-frame ones, with some missing. The sample lists approximately 210,000 clones, around 81% seen once, with more than 1.5% in the top ten. The material sequenced was PBMCs. All receptors come from a man aged 18-30 years in good health and CMV-seronegative. Each CDR3 is given with its conserved first and last residue. The D gene is left open where the match is weak. The size entry is marked missing in some rows and otherwise reads once, few, many or a size class.

abundance	v_gene	j_gene	d_gene	CDR3nt	CDR3aa
-	TRBV7-9	TRBJ2-5	-	TGTTCCAGCAGCACCGGGACTTCAGGTAGAGAGACCCAGTACTTC	CSSSTGTSGRETQYF
-	TRBV18	TRBJ2-7	TRBD1	TGTGCCAGCTCACCACCGTCAAGGACAGGTGCGTACGAGCAGTACTTC	CASSPPSRTGAYEQYF
few	TRBV11-2	TRBJ2-7	TRBD2	TGTGCCAGCAGCCGTACTAGCGGGAATGACTACGAGCAGTACTTC	CASSRTSGNDYEQYF
-	TRBV7-9	TRBJ2-3	TRBD1	TGTGCCAGCAGCTTCCAGGGGGTTAACACAGATACGCAGTATTTT	CASSFQGVNTDTQYF
-	TRBV19	TRBJ2-7	-	TGTGCCAGTAGTATAGGACGGGGCTACGAGCAGTACTTC	CASSIGRGYEQYF
-	TRBV5-4	TRBJ1-1	TRBD1	TGTGCCAGCAGCTTTCCTTCGGCAGGGGGCACTGAAGCTTTCTTT	CASSFPSAGGTEAFF
-	TRBV18	TRBJ1-2	TRBD1	TGTGCCAGCTCACCCGACAGGGGATTTAGCTATGGCTACACCTTC	CASSPDRGFSYGYTF
-	TRBV5-1	TRBJ2-5	TRBD1	TGCGCCAGCAGCTTCTCCGGGGACAGGGGCGAGACCCAGTACTTC	CASSFSGDRGETQYF
-	TRBV19	TRBJ2-1	-	TGTGCCACCAGTACATGGTCAGCGGGTGCATATGAGCAGTTCTTC	CATSTWSAGAYEQFF
-	TRBV10-2	TRBJ2-7	-	TGCGCCAGCAGTGAGACAACGTACTACGAGCAGTACTTC	CASSETTYYEQYF
-	TRBV10-3	TRBJ2-6	TRBD2	TGTGCCATCAGTGAGTCGACGGGGGGGTCTGGGGCCAACGTCCTGACTTTC	CAISESTGGSGANVLTF